This record concerns one T cell receptor beta chain sequence. This clonotype has just a few counts. Its antigen is currently not known. Nothing much larger sits one base from this clone, and base qualities are not available. The cysteine opens and the phenylalanine closes a CDR3 of 14 amino acids. The DNA shown is the 42-base CDR3, in frame from base 1. V is clipped by 5 bases and J by 8 bases, and the sequence between their germline boundaries is 15 bases long. CDR1 and CDR2, per the germline V gene, are LGHNA and YSLEER. To prepare the library, RT-PCR was applied. Reads for this sample came from an Illumina HiSeq 2500. The public reads were reanalyzed by TCRdb: fastp trimming at Q25, MiXCR alignment, in-frame beta chains only. Duplicate CDR3 protein sequences are folded into a single record with the most common DNA and genes. In this sample the table shows about 500,000 distinct CDR3 sequences, 6% to 9% of which occur a single time. The top ten clones comprise roughly 13% of the sample.

This record comes from a study of response to subunit inactivated influenza vaccine (dated by TCRdb to the late 2010s). General notes on the study: To follow how T cells responded to a trivalent subunit inactivated influenza vaccine, the researchers relied on deep quantitative profiling of the T cell receptor repertoire. Study-wide findings and limitations: The authors proposed that each seasonal influenza vaccination may bring in only a limited number of new T cells.

The rearrangement combines TRBV4-3 with TRBJ2-2; TRBD2 is possibly the D segment (5 matching bases). The sample in question was PBMCs from blood, obtained 23 months after vaccination. This clonotype originated in a man aged 50 to 69 who received an inactivated influenza vaccine. Donor details come from another sample of the same person, matched by shared clones. The CDR3: CASSSGSGSGELFF. The DNA sequence is TGCGCCAGCAGCTCGGGGAGCGGATCTGGGGAGCTGTTTTTT.